A selection of T cell receptor beta chains follows, all from one sample in a study of monozygotic twins with inflammatory bowel disease. One entry per CDR3 protein, without DNA, is what TCRdb gives after re-calling the 5' RACE reads. The listing contains around 400,000 distinct CDR3 sequences. The specimen was blood. The receptors were sampled from a human donor with ulcerative colitis or Crohn's disease, or a healthy co-twin of an affected twin (not recorded which). CDR3s include the opening cysteine and the closing phenylalanine or tryptophan.

V: TRBV5-1; J: TRBJ2-7; CDR3: CASSMEGFRSYEQYF
V: TRBV6-5; J: TRBJ2-1; CDR3: CASSYTTSGSPHVQFF
V: TRBV5-1; J: TRBJ2-7; CDR3: CASSLLPTHPEGNPYEQYF
V: TRBV5-6; J: TRBJ2-2; CDR3: CASSPEEGGDTGELFF
V: TRBV30; J: TRBJ2-7; CDR3: CAWAPSAREQYF
V: TRBV10-3; J: TRBJ1-6; CDR3: CAISETDSPLHF
V: TRBV7-9; J: TRBJ1-1; CDR3: CASSSTLGGNTEAFF
V: TRBV12-3/TRBV12-4; J: TRBJ1-5; CDR3: CASSLGQGVGPQHF
V: TRBV11-2; J: TRBJ2-4; CDR3: CASSLDLRMDIQYF
V: TRBV7-2; J: TRBJ2-5; CDR3: CASSLGGQAVETQYF
V: TRBV27; J: TRBJ1-1; CDR3: CASSSALGEAFF
V: TRBV20-1; J: TRBJ1-2; CDR3: CSARDPGQGVYGYTF
V: TRBV29-1; J: TRBJ1-2; CDR3: CSVAGQANYGYTF
V: TRBV2; J: TRBJ2-3; CDR3: CASRPWGGTQYF
V: TRBV3-1; J: TRBJ1-4; CDR3: CASSLSTGENEKLFF
V: TRBV2; J: TRBJ2-2; CDR3: CASRVAGSAGELFF
V: TRBV18; J: TRBJ1-1; CDR3: CASSPRQVDTEAFF
V: TRBV7-8; J: TRBJ2-1; CDR3: CASSLAIVGGSYNEQFF
V: TRBV7-9; J: TRBJ1-3; CDR3: CASSPPGTGVGNTIYF
V: TRBV29-1; J: TRBJ1-4; CDR3: CSVADTAGEKLFF
V: TRBV12-3/TRBV12-4; J: TRBJ1-5; CDR3: CASTSGQGLQPQHF
V: TRBV7-2; J: TRBJ2-4; CDR3: CASSLVGGTGNIQYF
V: TRBV29-1; J: TRBJ2-2; CDR3: CSVGGTVNTGELFF
V: TRBV7-2; J: TRBJ2-2; CDR3: CASSFEATGELFF
V: TRBV30; J: TRBJ1-3; CDR3: CAWSVTGGTSGNTIYF
V: TRBV4-1; J: TRBJ2-1; CDR3: CASSQVGLAGGNEQFF
V: TRBV20-1; J: TRBJ2-1; CDR3: CSARDRGGAARGGEQFF
V: TRBV7-9; J: TRBJ2-3; CDR3: CASSLDVLATDTQYF
V: TRBV7-2; J: TRBJ2-5; CDR3: CASGWREEETQYF
V: TRBV20-1; J: TRBJ2-5; CDR3: CSAHGAGLETQYF
V: TRBV7-6; J: TRBJ2-1; CDR3: CASSARDNEQFF
V: TRBV15; J: TRBJ2-1; CDR3: CATSRESSGMGRANEQFF
V: TRBV9; J: TRBJ1-6; CDR3: CASSVGQKSSYNSPLHF
V: TRBV5-1; J: TRBJ2-7; CDR3: CASSLQAGASYEQYF
V: TRBV4-3; J: TRBJ1-1; CDR3: CASSQGPERGNTEAFF
V: TRBV5-1; J: TRBJ2-3; CDR3: CASSRGLSTDTQYF
V: TRBV7-2; J: TRBJ2-3; CDR3: CASRPLASDTQYF
V: TRBV5-4; J: TRBJ2-1; CDR3: CASSLAGTSGGYNEQFF
V: TRBV12-3/TRBV12-4; J: TRBJ2-5; CDR3: CASSGLSQETQYF
V: TRBV7-2; J: TRBJ1-4; CDR3: CASSFYGFGEKLFF
V: TRBV12-3/TRBV12-4; J: TRBJ2-1; CDR3: CASSATSGRPDEQFF
V: TRBV3-1; J: TRBJ1-2; CDR3: CASSLDRAVYTF
V: TRBV5-4; J: TRBJ1-6; CDR3: CASSTGGSGNSPLHF
V: TRBV6-4; J: TRBJ1-1; CDR3: CASSAPHAPGQGTEAFF
V: TRBV12-3/TRBV12-4; J: TRBJ2-7; CDR3: CASARVEDEQYF
V: TRBV11-2; J: TRBJ2-4; CDR3: CASSLGVWRGPSKNIQYF
V: TRBV5-1; J: TRBJ2-5; CDR3: CASRPSGKETQYF
V: TRBV20-1; J: TRBJ2-1; CDR3: CSAQRSGKGYNEQFF
V: TRBV29-1; J: TRBJ2-7; CDR3: CSVGTGGYEQYF
V: TRBV6-2/TRBV6-3; J: TRBJ1-5; CDR3: CASSLLQRNQPQHF
V: TRBV24-1; J: TRBJ2-3; CDR3: CATSDFTADTQYF
V: TRBV20-1; J: TRBJ2-1; CDR3: CSARDPRTSGTGNEQFF
V: TRBV6-1; J: TRBJ1-3; CDR3: CASSEIARRGPNSGNTIYF
V: TRBV5-5; J: TRBJ2-2; CDR3: CASSLTLAGGPAGELFF
V: TRBV6-2/TRBV6-3; J: TRBJ1-5; CDR3: CASSYLGGSNQPQHF